Shown below are 9 T cell receptor beta chains from a single sample sequenced in a study of blood T cell repertoires in COVID-19. Libraries were prepared by immunoSEQ multiplex PCR; TCRdb keeps only in-frame clonotypes and omits some of them. The repertoire holds about 97,000 clones, around four fifths seen once, with roughly 4.4% in the top ten. Sequenced material: peripheral blood. The receptors stem from a human donor in a cohort sampled during active COVID-19.

CDR3 sequence: CASSEESGTGGRYGYTF. Here the CDR3 DNA reads TGTGCCAGCAGTGAAGAGTCCGGGACAGGGGGCAGGTATGGCTACACCTTC. J is TRBJ1-2 and V is TRBV3-1 (or the pseudogene TRBV3-2), with TRBD1 matching over 12 bases. The CDR3 sequence is 17 residues long. Unmatched junction bases numbered 13, after V lost 6 bases and J lost 5 bases. CDR1 and CDR2 from the germline V gene are LGHDT and YNNKEL (reference sequence).

The genes are TRBV2 and TRBJ1-1; D gene ambiguous. Deletions cut 3 bases from V and 1 base from J, with 9 bases between. The CDR3 runs to 14 residues. Germline loops: CDR1 SNHLY, CDR2 FYNNEI. DNA of the CDR3: TGTGCCAGCAGTGAGGGAGGAAGGAACACTGAAGCTTTCTTT. This codes for CASSEGGRNTEAFF.

The V and J genes are TRBV7-2 and TRBJ1-2; unclear D gene. Trimming cost V 3 bases and J 4 bases, with 18 bases left between them. This CDR3 region has 16 residues. Germline V gene lookup returns CDR1 SGHTA and CDR2 FQGNSA. The CDR3 loop is CASSFNPQTGSYGYTF. CDR3 bases: TGTGCCAGCAGCTTCAACCCGCAGACGGGGAGCTATGGCTACACCTTC.

The chain employs TRBV3-1 (or the pseudogene TRBV3-2) and TRBJ2-5, with D tentatively TRBD1 (5 bases). Trimming stripped 1 base from V and 9 bases from J, with 6 bases between. Germline CDR1 and CDR2: LGHDT and YNNKEL (reference sequence). This CDR3 spans 11 amino acids. This chain's CDR3 is CASSQGGSQYF. CDR3 in DNA: TGTGCCAGCAGCCAAGGGGGCTCCCAGTACTTC.

V usage is TRBV5-1 and J usage is TRBJ2-7, with D tentatively TRBD1 (6 bases). The CDR3 runs 15 residues. CDR1 SGHRS and CDR2 YFSETQ come from the germline V gene. V was trimmed by 4 bases and J by 5 bases, leaving 19 bases between them. In DNA, the CDR3 is TGCGCCAGCAGCCAAATAACAGGGAGTATCCACGAGCAGTACTTC. This sequence encodes CASSQITGSIHEQYF.

The chain has TRBV5-1 and TRBJ1-1, with 11 bases lining up with TRBD1. Losses at the gene ends were 4 bases for V and 4 bases for J; bases not matched to a gene: 12. Germline V lookup: CDR1 SGHRS, CDR2 YFSETQ. This CDR3 spans 17 amino acids. CDR3 region: CASSPRTGGGGGTEAFF. CDR3 in DNA: TGCGCCAGCAGCCCTCGGACAGGGGGCGGGGGTGGCACTGAAGCTTTCTTT.

This chain joins TRBV6-2 or TRBV6-3 and TRBJ1-4; D is undetermined. Per germline, CDR1 MNHEY and CDR2 SVGEGT. Trimming stripped 6 bases from V and 8 bases from J, with 19 bases between. The CDR3 contains 15 residues. CDR3 coding DNA: TGTGCCAGCAGCCCGGCGGGAGGGCCGGAGGAAAAACTGTTTTTT. Protein sequence: CASSPAGGPEEKLFF.

The rearrangement joins TRBV11-3 to TRBJ2-5; D is unclear. The CDR3 consists of 11 residues. The germline V and J ends were trimmed by 6 bases and 4 bases, with 6 bases remaining between them. Germline lookup yields CDR1 SGHNT and CDR2 YENEEA. The CDR3 region has the DNA TGTGCCAGCAGTAGGAGAGAGACCCAGTACTTC. Protein sequence: CASSRRETQYF.

The V gene is TRBV5-1, the J gene TRBJ1-5; D might be TRBD1 (6 bases). The V end lost 0 bases, the J end lost 7 bases, and 11 bases lay between the germline ends. Per the germline V gene, CDR1 is SGHRS and CDR2 is YFSETQ. The CDR3 runs 14 residues. The CDR3 spells CASSLEGVGQPQHF. The DNA of the CDR3 is TGCGCCAGCAGCTTGGAGGGGGTCGGGCAGCCCCAGCATTTT.